This is a list of T cell receptor beta chains from one sample in a study of OX40 agonist ivuxolimab in advanced cancers. This table comes from immunoSEQ multiplex PCR, and its TCRdb copy is limited to in-frame clones, with some not included. The profile covers 60,000 to 70,000 clones, with around 83% appearing a single time and 1.5% to 2% taken by the ten largest. The sample consisted of CD4+ or CD8+ T cells sorted from blood, taken in a trial of the OX40 agonist ivuxolimab. These receptors were obtained from an adult with an advanced solid tumor such as melanoma, head and neck, liver or kidney cancer. CDR3s include the opening cysteine and the closing phenylalanine or tryptophan. Rows may omit the clone size; those that give it use once, few, many or a size class.

CDR3 protein	clone size	J gene	V gene
CASNFPAAGFTGELFF	NA	TRBJ2-2	TRBV11-2
CAISGDSGYNEQFF	NA	TRBJ2-1	TRBV10-3
CASSQHRPGLAGETQYF	NA	TRBJ2-5	TRBV5-5
CASSLGAGGTDTQYF	NA	TRBJ2-3	TRBV5-6
CASSQVGFLAGNEQYF	NA	TRBJ2-7	TRBV4-2
CASSLSSTDYGYTF	once	TRBJ1-2	TRBV7-3
CASSFDRGRTGELFF	NA	TRBJ2-2	TRBV5-1
CASRELAGVGNEQFF	once	TRBJ2-1	TRBV27
CATAPAGSQETQYF	NA	TRBJ2-5	TRBV10-3
CASSFAGTTYNEQFF	once	TRBJ2-1	TRBV7-2